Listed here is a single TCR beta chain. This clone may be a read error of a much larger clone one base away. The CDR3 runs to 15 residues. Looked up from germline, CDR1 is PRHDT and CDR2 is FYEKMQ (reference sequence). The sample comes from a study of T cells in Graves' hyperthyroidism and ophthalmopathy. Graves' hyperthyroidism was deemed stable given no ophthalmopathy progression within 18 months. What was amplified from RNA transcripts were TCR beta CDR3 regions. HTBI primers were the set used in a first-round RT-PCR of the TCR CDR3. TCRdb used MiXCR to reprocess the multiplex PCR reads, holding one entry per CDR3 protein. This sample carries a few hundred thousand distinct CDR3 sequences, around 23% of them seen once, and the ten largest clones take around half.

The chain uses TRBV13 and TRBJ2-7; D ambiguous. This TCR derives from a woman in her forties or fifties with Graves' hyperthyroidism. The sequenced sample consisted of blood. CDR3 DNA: TGTGCCGGCAGCTTAGAAGGTAGCAGCTCCTACGAGCAGTACTTC. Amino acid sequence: CAGSLEGSSSYEQYF. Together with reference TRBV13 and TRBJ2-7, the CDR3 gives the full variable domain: AAGVIQSPRHLIKEKRETATLKCYPIPRHDTVYWYQQGPGQDPQFLISFYEKMQSDKGSIPDRFSAQQFSDYHSELNMSSLELGDSALYFCAGSLEGSSSYEQYFGPGTRLTVT.